The 9 T cell receptor beta chains in this list originate from one sample, sequenced in a study of T-cell reconstitution after alpha-beta-depleted transplantation in children listed by TCRdb under 2016. The treatment or condition label, as the study defines it: allogeneic hematopoietic cell transplantation with graft depleted of TCRalphabeta T cells and CD19 B cells. The library was built by means of PCR. TCRdb shows the sequencer as Illumina HiSeq 2500. TCR library preparation used molecular barcoding, with unique molecular identifiers applied to normalize quantification of the TCRbeta repertoire. TCRdb's own reprocessing of the public reads used fastp at Q25 and MiXCR and kept productive beta chains. Duplicate CDR3 protein sequences are folded into a single record with the most common DNA and genes. The sample table contains around 490,000 distinct CDR3 sequences; only one count was recorded for about an eighth of them. The top ten hold 13% to 15% of the sample.

The material sequenced was PBMCs, mostly from graft donor cells, taken 180 days after TCRalphabeta/CD19-depleted stem cell transplant. The receptors here all came from a female patient younger than 10 who had a stem cell transplant for aplastic anemia, so the T cells may come from the graft donor.

This clonotype has only a few counts. The V call is TRBV27, the J call TRBJ1-1, with TRBD1 as a possible D gene (6 bases). The germline CDR1 and CDR2 sequences are MNHEY and SMNVEV (reference sequence). Trimming removed 3 bases from V and 1 base from J, with 9 bases in between. The CDR3 totals 14 residues. This CDR3 reads CASSFIGGNTEAFF. The CDR3 DNA sequence: TGTGCCAGCAGTTTTATAGGGGGGAACACTGAAGCTTTCTTT.

In DNA form, the CDR3 reads TGCAGCGTTGAGCAGGCCGGGGGGCAGCCCCAGCATTTT. Translation: CSVEQAGGQPQHF. The chain couples TRBV29-1 to TRBJ1-5, with a weak D call TRBD1 (5 bases). The CDR3 consists of 13 residues. From germline, CDR1 is SQVTM and CDR2 ANQGSEA. The V gene lost 3 bases and the J gene lost 7 bases, with 13 bases spanning the gap.

This clonotype occurred many times. The chain carries TRBV12-3 or TRBV12-4 and TRBJ1-1; D remains ambiguous. V lost 2 bases to trimming and J lost 1 base, with 14 bases between them. The CDR3 is made up of 16 amino acids. The CDR3 nucleotides read TGTGCCAGCAGTTTAAGTGTAGGTGAGGGGAACACTGAAGCTTTCTTT. It specifies CASSLSVGEGNTEAFF.

This clonotype was seen a few times. CDR3 residues: CASSLSRIGYQETQYF. The CDR3 region has the DNA TGTGCCAGCAGCTTATCTCGTATCGGCTACCAAGAGACCCAGTACTTC. The chain couples TRBV13 to TRBJ2-5, with D hard to call. The CDR3 has 16 amino acids. Germline V gene lookup returns CDR1 PRHDT and CDR2 FYEKMQ (reference sequence). V lost 2 bases and J 0 bases, leaving 13 bases between the germline ends.

About this clonotype: As the CDR3 is not closed by the conserved phenylalanine or tryptophan, this likely results from a read error. V is TRBV12-3 or TRBV12-4 and J is TRBJ2-1; 9 nucleotides agree with TRBD2. Losses at the gene ends were 7 bases for V and 3 bases for J; bases not matched to a gene: 7. The CDR3 is 15 residues long. Here the CDR3 DNA reads TGTGCCAGCACTCCCGGGACTAGCCTCTACAATGAGCAGTTCTTG. This translates into CASTPGTSLYNEQFL.

This clonotype showed up just a few times. The genes are TRBV28 and TRBJ2-4, with 13 bases lining up with TRBD2. This CDR3 spans 18 amino acids. V lost 3 bases to trimming and J lost 0 bases; unmatched junction nucleotides: 5. Germline loops: CDR1 MDHEN, CDR2 SYDVKM. The CDR3 DNA reads as TGTGCCAGCAGTTTGGGGACTAGCGGGACTATAGCCAAAAACATTCAGTACTTC. Translated, it gives CASSLGTSGTIAKNIQYF.

This clonotype was seen only a few times. The chain links TRBV7-9 to TRBJ1-2; D is unclear. V was cut by 4 bases and J by 7 bases, with 25 bases left in between. Germline CDR1 and CDR2: SEHNR and FQNEAQ (reference sequence). The CDR3 has 17 residues. CDR3 nucleotide sequence: TGTGCCAGCAGCTACCATTTAGGGCCCGGGCCCATGCTTGGCTACACCTTC. This gives the protein CASSYHLGPGPMLGYTF.

V usage is TRBV7-6 and J usage is TRBJ1-3; the D gene is possibly TRBD1 (5 bases). Germline assignment: CDR1 SGHVS and CDR2 FNYEAQ. V lost 6 bases, J lost 4 bases, and 19 bases lay in between. CDR3 size: 16 residues. The CDR3 protein is CASRPNQRGGGNTIYF. In nucleotides, the CDR3 is TGTGCCAGCAGGCCGAACCAAAGGGGAGGAGGAAACACCATATATTTT.

This clonotype was seen a few times. The gene calls are TRBV4-3 and TRBJ2-1; a weak D match, TRBD2 (7 bases). V shed 0 bases and J shed 3 bases, with 12 bases lying between them. This CDR3 has 16 amino acids. Germline V gene data show CDR1 as LGHNA and CDR2 as YSLEER. CDR3 sequence reads: CASSQEGGGFYNEQFF. The CDR3 bases are TGCGCCAGCAGCCAAGAAGGGGGAGGGTTCTACAATGAGCAGTTCTTC.